This T cell receptor (beta chain) was recorded in a study of early T cells in non-severe SARS-CoV-2 infection. Overall study context: Unsorted whole blood bulk RNA was sequenced, with unpaired chains.

Comment on this clonotype: Its antigen is undetermined.

CDR1 and CDR2 (germline): ENHRY, SYGVKD. Trimming took 6 bases from V and 1 from J, leaving 6 bases between them. This CDR3 contains 12 residues. Attached unique molecular identifiers marked individual cDNA molecules. TCRdb re-derived calls from the 5' RACE reads in MiXCR, one entry per CDR3 protein. This sample has tens of thousands of distinct CDR3 sequences, with 5.6% found just once. Study observations and caveats: VDJdb-based matching was biased toward anti-spike CD8 responses and missed private and CD4 specificities.

This chain uses TRBV10-3 with TRBJ1-2, with D unresolved. The clonotype comes from an adult who was a healthcare worker with PCR-confirmed SARS-CoV-2 infection or an uninfected control (not recorded which). Sequencing was performed on whole blood. CDR3 loop: CAIRQNNYGYTF. The DNA of the CDR3 is TGTGCCATCAGACAGAATAACTATGGCTACACCTTC.